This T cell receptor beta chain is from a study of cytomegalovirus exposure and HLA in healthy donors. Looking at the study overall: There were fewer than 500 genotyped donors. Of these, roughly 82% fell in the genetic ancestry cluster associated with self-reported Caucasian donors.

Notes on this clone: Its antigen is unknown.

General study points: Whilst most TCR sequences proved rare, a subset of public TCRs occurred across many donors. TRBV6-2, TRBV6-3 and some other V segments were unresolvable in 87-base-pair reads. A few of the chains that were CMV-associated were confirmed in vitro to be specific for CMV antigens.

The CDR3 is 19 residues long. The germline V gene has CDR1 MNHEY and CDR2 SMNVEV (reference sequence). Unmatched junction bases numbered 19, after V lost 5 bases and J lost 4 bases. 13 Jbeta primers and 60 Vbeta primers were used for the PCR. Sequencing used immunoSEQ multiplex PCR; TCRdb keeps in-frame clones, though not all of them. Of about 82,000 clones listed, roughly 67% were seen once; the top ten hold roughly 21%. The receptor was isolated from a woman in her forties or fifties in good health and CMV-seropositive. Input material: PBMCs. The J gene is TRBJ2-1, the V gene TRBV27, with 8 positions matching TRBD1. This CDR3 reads CASSERGSGGTGAYNEQFF. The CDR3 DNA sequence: TGTGCCAGCAGTGAAAGGGGGTCGGGCGGGACAGGCGCGTACAATGAGCAGTTCTTC.